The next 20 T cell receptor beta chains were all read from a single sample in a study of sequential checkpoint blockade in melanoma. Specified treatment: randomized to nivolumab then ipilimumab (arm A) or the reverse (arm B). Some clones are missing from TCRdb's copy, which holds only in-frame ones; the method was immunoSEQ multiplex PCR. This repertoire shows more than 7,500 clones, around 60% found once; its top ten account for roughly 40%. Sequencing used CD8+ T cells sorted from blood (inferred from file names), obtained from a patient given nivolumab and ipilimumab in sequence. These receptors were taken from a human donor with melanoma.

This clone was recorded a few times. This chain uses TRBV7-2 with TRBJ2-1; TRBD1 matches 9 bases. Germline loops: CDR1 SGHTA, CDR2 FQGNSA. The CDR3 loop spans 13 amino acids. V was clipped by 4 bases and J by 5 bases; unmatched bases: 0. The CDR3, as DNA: TGTGCCAGCAGCTGGACAGGGGACAATGAGCAGTTCTTC. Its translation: CASSWTGDNEQFF.

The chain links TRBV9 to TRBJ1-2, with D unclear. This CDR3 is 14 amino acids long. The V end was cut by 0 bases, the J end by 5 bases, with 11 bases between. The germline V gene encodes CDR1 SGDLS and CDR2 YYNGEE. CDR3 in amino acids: CASSVGGARYGYTF. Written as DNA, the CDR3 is TGTGCCAGCAGCGTAGGAGGAGCTCGGTATGGCTACACCTTC. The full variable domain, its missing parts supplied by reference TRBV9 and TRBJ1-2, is DSGVTQTPKHLITATGQRVTLRCSPRSGDLSVYWYQQSLDQGLQFLIQYYNGEERAKGNILERFSAQQFPDLHSELNLSSLELGDSALYFCASSVGGARYGYTFGSGTRLTVV.

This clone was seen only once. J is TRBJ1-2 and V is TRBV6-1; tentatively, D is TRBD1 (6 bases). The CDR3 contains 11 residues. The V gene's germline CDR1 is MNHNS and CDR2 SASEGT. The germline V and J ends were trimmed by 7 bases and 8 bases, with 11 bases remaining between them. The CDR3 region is CASNQGWGYTF. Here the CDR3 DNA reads TGTGCCAGCAACCAGGGGTGGGGCTACACCTTC.

CDR3 sequence (DNA): TGTGCCAGCAGTTACTCCGTGGACAGCTCCTACGAGCAGTACTTC. Its translation is CASSYSVDSSYEQYF. V is TRBV6-5 and J is TRBJ2-7; D perhaps matches TRBD1 (6 bases). The germline V and J ends were trimmed by 0 bases and 0 bases, with 9 bases remaining between them. The CDR3 sequence is 15 residues long. CDR1 is MNHEY and CDR2 is SVGAGI in the germline V gene.

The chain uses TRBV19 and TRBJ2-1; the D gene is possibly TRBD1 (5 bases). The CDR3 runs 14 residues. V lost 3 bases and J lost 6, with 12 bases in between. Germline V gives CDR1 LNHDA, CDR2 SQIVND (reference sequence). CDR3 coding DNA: TGTGCCAGTAGTATTGTCAGGCAGGGCAATGAGCAGTTCTTC. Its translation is CASSIVRQGNEQFF.

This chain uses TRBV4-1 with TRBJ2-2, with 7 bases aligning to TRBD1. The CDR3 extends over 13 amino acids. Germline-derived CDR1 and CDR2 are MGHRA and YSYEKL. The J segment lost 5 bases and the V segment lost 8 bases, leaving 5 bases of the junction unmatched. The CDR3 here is CASDQTGTGELFF. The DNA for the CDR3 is TGCGCCAGCGACCAGACAGGGACCGGGGAGCTGTTTTTT.

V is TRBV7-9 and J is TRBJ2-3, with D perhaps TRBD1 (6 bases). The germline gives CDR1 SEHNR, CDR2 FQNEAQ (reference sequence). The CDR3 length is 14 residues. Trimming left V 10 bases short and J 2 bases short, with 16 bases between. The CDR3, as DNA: TGTGCCATCGCCCGTGAGGGGGACACAGATACGCAGTATTTT. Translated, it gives CAIAREGDTDTQYF. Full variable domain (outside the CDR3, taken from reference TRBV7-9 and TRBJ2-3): DTGVSQNPRHKITKRGQNVTFRCDPISEHNRLYWYRQTLGQGPEFLTYFQNEAQLEKSRLLSDRFSAERPKGSFSTLEIQRTEQGDSAMYLCAIAREGDTDTQYFGPGTRLTVL.

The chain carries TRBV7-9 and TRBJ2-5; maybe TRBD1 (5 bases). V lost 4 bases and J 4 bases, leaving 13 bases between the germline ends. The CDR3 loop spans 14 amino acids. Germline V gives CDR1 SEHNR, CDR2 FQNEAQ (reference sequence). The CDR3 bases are TGTGCCAGCAGCTCCGACAGTCCCCGAGAGACCCAGTACTTC. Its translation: CASSSDSPRETQYF.

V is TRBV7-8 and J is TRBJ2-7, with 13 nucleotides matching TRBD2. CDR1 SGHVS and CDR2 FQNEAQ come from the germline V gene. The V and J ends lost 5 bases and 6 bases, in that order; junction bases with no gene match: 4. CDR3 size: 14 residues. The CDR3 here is CASSPGTSGVEQYF. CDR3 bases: TGTGCCAGCAGCCCCGGGACTAGCGGGGTCGAGCAGTACTTC.

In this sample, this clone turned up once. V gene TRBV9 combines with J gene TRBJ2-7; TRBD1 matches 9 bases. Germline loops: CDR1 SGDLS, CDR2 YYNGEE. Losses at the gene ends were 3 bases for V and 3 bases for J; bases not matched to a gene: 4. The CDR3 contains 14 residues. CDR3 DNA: TGTGCCAGCAGCGGGACAGGGGTAGACTACGAGCAGTACTTC. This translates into CASSGTGVDYEQYF.

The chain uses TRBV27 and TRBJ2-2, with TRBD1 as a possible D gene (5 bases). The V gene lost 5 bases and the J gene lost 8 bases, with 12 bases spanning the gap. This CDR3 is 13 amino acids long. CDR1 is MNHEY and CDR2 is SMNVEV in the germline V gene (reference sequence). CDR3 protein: CASSPHPGGELFF. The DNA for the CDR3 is TGTGCCAGCAGTCCACACCCAGGGGGGGAGCTGTTTTTT.

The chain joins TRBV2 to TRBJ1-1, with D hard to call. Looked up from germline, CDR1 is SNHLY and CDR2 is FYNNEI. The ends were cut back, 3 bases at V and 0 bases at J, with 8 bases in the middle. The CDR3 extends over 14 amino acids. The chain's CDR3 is CASSDSGMNTEAFF. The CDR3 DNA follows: TGTGCCAGCAGTGACAGCGGGATGAACACTGAAGCTTTCTTT.

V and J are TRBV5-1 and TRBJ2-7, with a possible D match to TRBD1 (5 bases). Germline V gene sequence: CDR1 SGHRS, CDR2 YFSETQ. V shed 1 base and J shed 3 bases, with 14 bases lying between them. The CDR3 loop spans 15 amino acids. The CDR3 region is CASSLFQGPDYEQYF. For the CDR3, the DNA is TGCGCCAGCAGCTTGTTCCAGGGCCCGGACTACGAGCAGTACTTC.

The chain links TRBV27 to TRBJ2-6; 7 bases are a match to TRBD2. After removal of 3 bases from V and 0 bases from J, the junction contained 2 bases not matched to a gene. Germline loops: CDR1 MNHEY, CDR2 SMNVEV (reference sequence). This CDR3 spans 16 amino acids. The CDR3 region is CASSFWEGSGANVLTF. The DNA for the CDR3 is TGTGCCAGCAGTTTTTGGGAGGGCTCTGGGGCCAACGTCCTGACTTTC.

Here the CDR3 DNA reads TGTGCCAGCAGCATTGCCCCGAGGACAGGGAATTCACCCCTCCACTTT. Amino acid sequence: CASSIAPRTGNSPLHF. This chain joins TRBV7-9 and TRBJ1-6, with 8 bases identical to TRBD1. V shed 5 bases and J 7 bases; nucleotides not matched to a gene: 10. From germline, CDR1 is SEHNR and CDR2 FQNEAQ (reference sequence). This CDR3 comprises 16 residues.

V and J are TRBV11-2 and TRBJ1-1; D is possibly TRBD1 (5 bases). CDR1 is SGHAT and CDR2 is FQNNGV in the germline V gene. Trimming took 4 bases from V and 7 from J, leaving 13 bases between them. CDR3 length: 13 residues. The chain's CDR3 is CASSSGHRIEAFF. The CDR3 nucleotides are TGTGCCAGCAGCTCCGGACACCGGATTGAAGCTTTCTTT.

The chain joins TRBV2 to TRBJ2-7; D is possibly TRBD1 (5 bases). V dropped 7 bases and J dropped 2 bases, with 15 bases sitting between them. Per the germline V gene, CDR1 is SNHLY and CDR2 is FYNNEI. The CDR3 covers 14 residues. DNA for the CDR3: TGTGCCAGCACCTATTCCCCGACAGCCTACGAGCAGTACTTC. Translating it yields CASTYSPTAYEQYF.

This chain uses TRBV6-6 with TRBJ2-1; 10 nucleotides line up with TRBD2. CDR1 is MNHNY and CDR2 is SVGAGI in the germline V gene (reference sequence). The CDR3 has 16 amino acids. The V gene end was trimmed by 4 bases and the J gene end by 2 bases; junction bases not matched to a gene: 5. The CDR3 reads CASSWGAGGPYNEQFF. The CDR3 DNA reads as TGTGCCAGCAGTTGGGGAGCGGGGGGGCCCTACAATGAGCAGTTCTTC.

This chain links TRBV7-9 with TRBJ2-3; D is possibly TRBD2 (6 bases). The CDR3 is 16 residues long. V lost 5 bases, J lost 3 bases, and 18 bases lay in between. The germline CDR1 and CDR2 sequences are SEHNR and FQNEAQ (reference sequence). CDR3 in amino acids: CASSKSARAGTDTQYF. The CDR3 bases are TGTGCCAGCAGCAAGAGTGCCAGGGCGGGAACAGATACGCAGTATTTT.

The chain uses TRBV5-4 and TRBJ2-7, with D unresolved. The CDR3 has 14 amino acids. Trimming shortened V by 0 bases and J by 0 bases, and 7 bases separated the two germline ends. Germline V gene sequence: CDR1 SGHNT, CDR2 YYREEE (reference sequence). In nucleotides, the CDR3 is TGTGCCAGCAGCTTGGGGGCAGCCTCCTACGAGCAGTACTTC. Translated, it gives CASSLGAASYEQYF.